Listed below are T cell receptor beta chains from one sample, sequenced in a study of glioma-infiltrating T cells after dendritic cell vaccination. Profiled with immunoSEQ multiplex PCR; TCRdb holds only in-frame clones, not every one. The sample yields 90,000 to 95,000 clones, 70% to 90% seen once. The source material was blood, sampled after dendritic cell vaccination. These receptors were collected from a human donor with glioblastoma. Both conserved end residues are part of each CDR3. D genes are given only for firm matches. A clone size is listed for some rows: how often the clone was seen (once, few, many), or a class if it is expanded.

TRBJ2-1	TRBV6-1	NA	TRBD2	TGTGCCAGCACTAGGACTAGTGTAACGTATGAGCAGTTCTTC	CASTRTSVTYEQFF
TRBJ2-5	TRBV27	NA	NA	TGTGCCAGCAGTCTGACTACGCCCCCAGAGACCCAGTACTTC	CASSLTTPPETQYF
TRBJ2-2	TRBV18	NA	NA	TGTGCCAGCTCACCAACTCAACGCGGCGGGGAGCTGTTTTTT	CASSPTQRGGELFF
TRBJ1-5	TRBV27	few	NA	TGTGCCAGCAGTTTATCCTTGGCTCAGCCCCAGCATTTT	CASSLSLAQPQHF
TRBJ1-5	TRBV2	NA	NA	TGTGCCAGCAGGGGGGCTAATCAGCCCCAGCATTTT	CASRGANQPQHF
TRBJ1-2	TRBV7-9	NA	TRBD1	TGTGCCAGCAGCGGTTTACAGGGGAATGGCTACACCTTC	CASSGLQGNGYTF
TRBJ1-6	TRBV6-1	NA	NA	TGTGCCAGCAGTGAAAATGGGGGCTTCAATTCACCCCTCCACTTT	CASSENGGFNSPLHF
TRBJ2-1	TRBV19	NA	NA	TGTGCCAGTACCCCATACGAGGTTGGGGGAGGGGGTGAGCAGTTCTTC	CASTPYEVGGGGEQFF
TRBJ1-1	TRBV19	NA	TRBD1	TGTGCCAGTAGCCCCGGACAGGGGGCTTCTGAAGCTTTCTTT	CASSPGQGASEAFF
TRBJ1-4	TRBV27	few	NA	TGTGCCAGCAGTTTCGGGGAAAAACTGTTTTTT	CASSFGEKLFF
TRBJ2-1	TRBV5-6	NA	TRBD1	TGTGCCAGCAGCACCAGACAGGGGGCCCCCTACAATGAGCAGTTCTTC	CASSTRQGAPYNEQFF
TRBJ1-1	TRBV7-9	NA	NA	TGTGCCAGCAGCTTTCTTCAGGGAGGCACCGAAGCTTTCTTT	CASSFLQGGTEAFF
TRBJ2-5	TRBV2	NA	TRBD1	TGTGCCAGCAGCGGGACAGCACAAGAGACCCAGTACTTC	CASSGTAQETQYF
TRBJ1-4	TRBV5-4	NA	NA	TGTGCCAGCAGCTTGTACGGTGAAAAACTGTTTTTT	CASSLYGEKLFF
TRBJ2-7	TRBV6-1	NA	TRBD2	TGTGTCCTAGGGCGGGGGAACGAGCAGTACTTC	CVLGRGNEQYF
TRBJ2-5	TRBV5-6	NA	TRBD1	TGTGCCAGCAGCCCGGGGACAGGGGGCGTAAAGACCCAGTACTTC	CASSPGTGGVKTQYF
TRBJ2-2	TRBV7-2	NA	NA	TGTGCCAGCAGCTTAGTACAGCACACCGGGGAGCTGTTTTTT	CASSLVQHTGELFF
TRBJ2-3	TRBV11-3	NA	NA	TGTGCCAGCAGCTCGCAGGGAACAGATACGCAGTATTTT	CASSSQGTDTQYF
TRBJ2-1	TRBV5-4	once	TRBD2	TGTGCCAGCAGCTGGGGGGGACTAGCGGGGAGCTCCTACAATGAGCAGTTCTTC	CASSWGGLAGSSYNEQFF
TRBJ2-3	TRBV2	NA	TRBD1	TGTGCCAGCAGTGTAGGGACAGGGAGTACAGATACGCAGTATTTT	CASSVGTGSTDTQYF
TRBJ2-2	TRBV10-2	NA	NA	TGCGCCAGCAGTCCAGGGGAGAGGGAGCTGTTTTTT	CASSPGERELFF
TRBJ1-2	TRBV6-5	NA	NA	TGTGCCAGCAGTTACCCGGGACATCAAGGTTCCTATGGCTACACCTTC	CASSYPGHQGSYGYTF
TRBJ1-1	TRBV5-6	once	NA	TGTGCCAGCAGCTTGCAGGACAGAGACACTGAAGCTTTCTTT	CASSLQDRDTEAFF
TRBJ2-1	TRBV15	NA	TRBD2	TGTGCCACCAGCAGAGAGGTTGTTCAGTACGCTAGCGGGCCTGGGGAGCAGTTCTTC	CATSREVVQYASGPGEQFF
TRBJ2-7	TRBV19	NA	TRBD1	TGTGCCAGTAGTAAGACAGGGGGCGGATCCTACGAGCAGTACTTC	CASSKTGGGSYEQYF
TRBJ2-2	TRBV9	NA	TRBD1	TGTGCCAGCAGCGATCGGACAGGGGACGGCGGGGAGCTGTTTTTT	CASSDRTGDGGELFF
TRBJ1-5	TRBV11-2	NA	NA	TGTGCCAGCAGCTTTGGACAGAATTCTATCAATCAGCCCCAGCATTTT	CASSFGQNSINQPQHF
TRBJ1-2	TRBV11-2	NA	NA	TGTGCCAGCAGCTTAGACCACTCCGGGTCCTACACCTTC	CASSLDHSGSYTF
TRBJ1-2	TRBV5-5	NA	NA	TGTGCCAGCAGCTTGAATTCAGGGGTCTATGGCTACACCTTC	CASSLNSGVYGYTF
TRBJ1-6	TRBV7-2	NA	NA	TGTGCCAGCAGCTTAGCGGGACACTGGTACGGGCCCCTCCACTTT	CASSLAGHWYGPLHF
TRBJ1-5	TRBV19	NA	TRBD1	TGTGCCAGTAGCAAAATTGACAGGGTGAGCAATCAGCCCCAGCATTTT	CASSKIDRVSNQPQHF
TRBJ1-1	TRBV6-1	NA	NA	TGTGCCAGCGGGCCCGGTGGGTCGAACACTGAAGCTTTCTTT	CASGPGGSNTEAFF
TRBJ2-3	TRBV11-2	NA	TRBD1	TGTGCCAGCAGCCCCGGACAGGGGGCTGAAGATACGCAGTATTTT	CASSPGQGAEDTQYF
TRBJ1-4	TRBV7-9	NA	TRBD1	TGTGCCAGCAGCTTAACCAGTCAGGGGGCTAATGAAAAACTGTTTTTT	CASSLTSQGANEKLFF
TRBJ2-7	TRBV6-5	once	TRBD2	TGTGCCAGCAGTGCAAGGAATCTCGGGGGGTCCTTC	CASSARNLGGSF
TRBJ2-5	TRBV7-9	once	NA	TGTGCCAGCAGCTTGGCTTGGACCCAGTACTTC	CASSLAWTQYF
TRBJ1-2	TRBV7-8	once	NA	TGTGCCAGCAGCTTAACAGAAACTAACTATGGCTACACCTTC	CASSLTETNYGYTF
TRBJ2-5	TRBV29-1	NA	NA	TGCAGCGCGTACCCGGGCGGTGGGGGCCTGTACCAAGAGACCCAGTACTTC	CSAYPGGGGLYQETQYF
TRBJ2-1	TRBV29-1	once	TRBD2	TGCAGCGTTGATTTTAGCTCTAGCGGGATTAATGAGCAGTTCTTC	CSVDFSSSGINEQFF
TRBJ2-5	TRBV19	NA	NA	TGTGCCAGTAGTATAGGGGGCTCATTGGCCCAAGAGACCCAGTACTTC	CASSIGGSLAQETQYF
TRBJ2-1	TRBV30	NA	TRBD2	TGTGCCTTCCTACTAGCGGGAGGCAATGAGCAGTTCTTC	CAFLLAGGNEQFF
TRBJ1-2	TRBV6-5	NA	NA	TGTGCCAGCAGCGGCCGGGGAGGCTACACCTTC	CASSGRGGYTF